This is a list of T cell receptor beta chains from one sample in a study of T cell responses to AZD1222 COVID-19 vaccine. The data were produced by immunoSEQ multiplex PCR, yet TCRdb's version contains in-frame clones alone and is incomplete. The sample lists 100,000 or so clones; 89% were seen once. This specimen was peripheral blood, taken 28 days after the second AZD1222 dose. The source is an adult who received the AZD1222 COVID-19 vaccine. CDR3s include the opening cysteine and the closing phenylalanine or tryptophan. The order of the fields is J gene, V gene, CDR3 protein.

TRBJ2-7	TRBV6-5	CASREGYEQYF
TRBJ1-1	TRBV5-1	CASSLRVVNTEAFF
TRBJ1-1	TRBV4-1	CASSKGSTRTEAFF
TRBJ1-5	TRBV27	CASSTSGANQPQHF
TRBJ2-7	TRBV7-2	CASSLGGVNSYEQYF
TRBJ1-1	TRBV10-3	CAISEEAGVAFF
TRBJ2-1	TRBV7-8	CASSTGQGYNEQFF
TRBJ1-5	TRBV7-2	CASSRYGASNQPQHF
TRBJ1-6	TRBV23-1	CASSQFGSGGSYNSPLHF
TRBJ1-2	TRBV6-2/TRBV6-3	CASSYSAATTYGYTF
TRBJ1-4	TRBV13	CASSSPGRGEKLFF
TRBJ2-7	TRBV3-1/TRBV3-2	CASSQDGEQYF
TRBJ1-1	TRBV6-5	CASSYLPGTEAFF
TRBJ2-5	TRBV4-2	CASSQVEDETQYF
TRBJ2-5	TRBV12-3/TRBV12-4	CASSSTYQETQYF
TRBJ2-3	TRBV7-2	CASSLGGPGLAVPTDTQYF
TRBJ2-2	TRBV10-1	CARTGAGELFF
TRBJ1-1	TRBV15	CATSRDGWETEAFF
TRBJ1-1	TRBV14	CASSQLGTGNTEAFF
TRBJ1-1	TRBV19	CASSIYGTEAFF
TRBJ1-2	TRBV29-1	CSDSGTGILSGYTF
TRBJ1-4	TRBV2	CASSAFGGPNEKLFF
TRBJ2-1	TRBV6-5	CASRQQGSSYNEQFF
TRBJ1-1	TRBV19	CASSSRGRGTNTEAFF
TRBJ1-2	TRBV6-5	CASSSTNLYGYTF